In this sample, the clone carrying this TCR gamma chain turned up a few times. The antigen is undetermined. This specimen includes other DNA sequences encoding the same CDR3. The CDR3 loop spans 14 amino acids. After removal of 1 base from V and 1 base from J, the junction contained 4 bases not matched to a gene. Germline V gene lookup returns CDR1 GITISATS and CDR2 ISYDGTV (reference sequence). This specimen comes from a study of Vδ1+ human thymocytes. Broader study findings: Roughly 22% of thymic delta-chain sequences were Vdelta2, with few Vdelta3, unlike blood Vdelta1+ controls. Highly polyclonal TRG and TRD repertoires with Gaussian CDR3 length distributions appeared in thymus.

The template was reverse-transcribed extracted RNA. Pooled V-gene forward primers with one constant-region reverse primer generated the CDR3 amplicons by multiplex PCR. TCRdb re-called clones from the multiplex PCR reads using CATT. The sample has some 6,500 gamma-chain clones; roughly 40% are singletons. The J gene is TRGJ1 or TRGJ2, the V gene TRGV9. The sample was Vdelta1+ gamma-delta thymocytes from the thymus. The subset was: FACS-sorted CD3+ TCRalphabeta- TCRVdelta1+ TCRVdelta2- thymocytes. The TCR was taken from a boy under three years old who had congenital heart surgery. The CDR3 protein is CALWEVLNYYKKLF. In nucleotides, the CDR3 is TGTGCCTTGTGGGAGGTTCTAAATTATTATAAGAAACTCTTT.